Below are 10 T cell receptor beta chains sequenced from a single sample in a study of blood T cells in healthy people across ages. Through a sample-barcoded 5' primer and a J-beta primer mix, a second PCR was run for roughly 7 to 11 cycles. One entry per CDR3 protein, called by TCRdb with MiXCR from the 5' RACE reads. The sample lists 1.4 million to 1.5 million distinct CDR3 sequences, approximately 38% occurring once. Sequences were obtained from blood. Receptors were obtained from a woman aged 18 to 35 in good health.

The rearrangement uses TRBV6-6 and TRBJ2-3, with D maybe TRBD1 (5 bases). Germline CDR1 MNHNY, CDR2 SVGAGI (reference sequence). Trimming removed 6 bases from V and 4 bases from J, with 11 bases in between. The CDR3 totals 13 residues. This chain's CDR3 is CASRDTFADTQYF. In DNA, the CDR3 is TGTGCCAGCAGGGACACCTTCGCAGATACGCAGTATTTT.

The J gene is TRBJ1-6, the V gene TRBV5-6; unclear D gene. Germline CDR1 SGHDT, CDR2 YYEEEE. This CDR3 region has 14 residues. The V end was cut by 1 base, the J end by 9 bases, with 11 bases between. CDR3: CASSLWSSSSPLHF. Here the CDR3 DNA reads TGTGCCAGCAGCTTGTGGTCTTCCAGTTCACCCCTCCACTTT.

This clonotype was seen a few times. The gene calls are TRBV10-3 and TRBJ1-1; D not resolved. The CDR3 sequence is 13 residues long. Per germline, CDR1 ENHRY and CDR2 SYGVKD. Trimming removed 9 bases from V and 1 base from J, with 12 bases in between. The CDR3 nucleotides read TGTGCCATGTCCGGGATGGCGAACACTGAAGCTTTCTTT. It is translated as CAMSGMANTEAFF.

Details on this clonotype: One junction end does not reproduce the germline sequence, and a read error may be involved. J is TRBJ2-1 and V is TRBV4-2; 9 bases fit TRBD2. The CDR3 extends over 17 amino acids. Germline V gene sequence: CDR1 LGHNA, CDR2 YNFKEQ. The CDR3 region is CASSFRSSGNSYSEQFF. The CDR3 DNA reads TGTGCCAGCAGCTTTCGATCTAGCGGGAATTCCTACAGTGAGCAGTTCTTC.

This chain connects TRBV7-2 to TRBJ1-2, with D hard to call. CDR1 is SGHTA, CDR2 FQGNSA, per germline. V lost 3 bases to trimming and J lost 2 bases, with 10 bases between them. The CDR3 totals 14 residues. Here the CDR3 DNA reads TGTGCCAGCAGCTTTCCGACAACCAACTATGGCTACACCTTC. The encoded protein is CASSFPTTNYGYTF.

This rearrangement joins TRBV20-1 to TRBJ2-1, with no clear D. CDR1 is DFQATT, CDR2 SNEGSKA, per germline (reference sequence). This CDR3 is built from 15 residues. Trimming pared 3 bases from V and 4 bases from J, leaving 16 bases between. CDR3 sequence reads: CSARPRVPLYNEQFF. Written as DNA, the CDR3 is TGCAGTGCTAGGCCTCGGGTCCCTCTGTACAATGAGCAGTTCTTC.

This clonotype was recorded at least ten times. CDR3 nucleotides: TGTGCCAGCAGTTACCTCCGGGGAGACGTTAAAAACATTCAGTACTTC. This translates into CASSYLRGDVKNIQYF. The chain employs TRBV6-2 or TRBV6-3 and TRBJ2-4; a weak D match, TRBD2 (5 bases). The CDR3 contains 16 residues. Deletions cut 2 bases from V and 4 bases from J, with 15 bases between. The germline V gene has CDR1 MNHEY and CDR2 SVGEGT.

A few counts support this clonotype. CDR3 sequence reads: CSGTTTGYYGYTF. CDR3 nucleotide sequence: TGCAGCGGCACGACGACAGGGTATTATGGCTACACCTTC. The chain employs TRBV29-1 and TRBJ1-2; 7 nucleotides align to TRBD1. J gave up 5 bases and V 7 bases, and 10 bases lay outside the gene matches. From germline, CDR1 is SQVTM and CDR2 ANQGSEA. This CDR3 region has 13 residues.

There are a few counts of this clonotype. The CDR3 reads CASSPFTGGETQYF. CDR3 in DNA: TGTGCCAGCAGCCCCTTCACAGGGGGGGAGACCCAGTACTTC. V gene TRBV11-2 combines with J gene TRBJ2-5, with 8 positions matching TRBD1. CDR1 and CDR2 (germline): SGHAT, FQNNGV. This CDR3 contains 14 residues. V lost 5 bases to trimming and J lost 5 bases; unmatched junction nucleotides: 7. Together with reference TRBV11-2 and TRBJ2-5, the CDR3 gives the full variable domain: EAGVAQSPRYKIIEKRQSVAFWCNPISGHATLYWYQQILGQGPKLLIQFQNNGVVDDSQLPKDRFSAERLKGVDSTLKIQPAKLEDSAVYLCASSPFTGGETQYFGPGTRLLVL.

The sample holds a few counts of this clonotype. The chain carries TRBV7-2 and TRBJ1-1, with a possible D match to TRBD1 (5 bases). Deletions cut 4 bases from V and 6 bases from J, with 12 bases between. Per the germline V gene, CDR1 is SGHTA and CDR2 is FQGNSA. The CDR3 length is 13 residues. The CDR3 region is CASSCTRGAEAFF. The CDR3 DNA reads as TGTGCCAGCAGCTGTACACGGGGGGCTGAAGCTTTCTTT.